This T cell receptor (beta chain) is drawn from a study of T cell clusters in autoimmune cytopenias. TRB was amplified by touch-down multiplex PCR, primer pools A and B combined. TCRdb reanalyzed the multiplex PCR reads and collapses them to one entry per CDR3 protein, without DNA. The sample includes 600 or so distinct CDR3 sequences. Each sample's input was roughly 250 ng genomic DNA, 38,000 or so genome equivalents. CDR1 and CDR2 (germline): SEHNR, FQNEAQ (reference sequence). The CDR3 loop spans 16 amino acids. These same records also appear under a second study, on T cell repertoires in aging, cancer and after chemotherapy.

The rearrangement uses TRBV7-9 and TRBJ1-5; lacking DNA, the TRBD1 call made by TCRdb goes unchecked. Material: peripheral blood. This receptor was taken from a human donor with chronic lymphocytic leukemia. The CDR3 region is CASSSGRGNSNQPQHF.